Sequencing of this T cell receptor (beta chain) was carried out in a study of T cell changes during pregnancy in multiple sclerosis. The CDR3 length is 15 residues. Germline-derived CDR1 and CDR2 are SGDLS and YYNGEE. Trimming removed 0 bases from V and 4 bases from J; junction bases left unmatched: 1. Sequencing used immunoSEQ multiplex PCR; TCRdb keeps in-frame clones, though not all of them. The sample yields tens of thousands of clones, roughly 90% seen once. The sequence was collected from a female donor with multiple sclerosis, enrolled in a pregnancy study. The sample here was CD4+ T cells from peripheral blood mononuclear cells, taken after pregnancy. J is TRBJ1-1 and V is TRBV9; 12 positions agree with TRBD1. The CDR3 reads CASSVEGQGATEAFF. In nucleotides, the CDR3 is TGTGCCAGCAGCGTAGAGGGACAGGGGGCCACTGAAGCTTTCTTT.